This TCR beta chain emerged from a study of blood T cell repertoires in COVID-19. The wider study: Specimens from acute and convalescent COVID-19 originated in the United States, Italy and Spain. T cells, B-cell-depleted T cells, or PBMCs supplied cDNA or gDNA.

Original processing methods: Quantification of nucleated cells was approximated via reference gene primer amplification. The assay was immunoSEQ multiplex PCR, and TCRdb's table has in-frame clones only and misses some. V and J calls and clone size are given by that table; D and trimming were obtained from the DNA. The sample has over 75,000 clones, around 88% seen once. The CDR3 is made up of 17 amino acids. The germline V gene has CDR1 SGHVS and CDR2 FQNEAQ. V dropped 3 bases and J dropped 0 bases, with 15 bases sitting between them. The Seattle patients joined while their infection was active and were tracked longitudinally afterward.

This sequence originates from a man aged 50-60 years with COVID-19, enrolled during active disease. Sequencing was performed on peripheral blood. V usage is TRBV7-8 and J usage is TRBJ1-5; D is possibly TRBD1 (6 bases). Here the CDR3 reads CASSLEQGTVSNQPQHF. CDR3 nucleotides: TGTGCCAGCAGCTTGGAACAGGGCACCGTTAGCAATCAGCCCCAGCATTTT. Supplemented by reference TRBV7-8 and TRBJ1-5, the full variable domain reads GAGVSQSPRYKVAKRGQDVALRCDPISGHVSLFWYQQALGQGPEFLTYFQNEAQLDKSGLPSDRFFAERPEGSVSTLKIQRTQQEDSAVYLCASSLEQGTVSNQPQHFGDGTRLSIL.